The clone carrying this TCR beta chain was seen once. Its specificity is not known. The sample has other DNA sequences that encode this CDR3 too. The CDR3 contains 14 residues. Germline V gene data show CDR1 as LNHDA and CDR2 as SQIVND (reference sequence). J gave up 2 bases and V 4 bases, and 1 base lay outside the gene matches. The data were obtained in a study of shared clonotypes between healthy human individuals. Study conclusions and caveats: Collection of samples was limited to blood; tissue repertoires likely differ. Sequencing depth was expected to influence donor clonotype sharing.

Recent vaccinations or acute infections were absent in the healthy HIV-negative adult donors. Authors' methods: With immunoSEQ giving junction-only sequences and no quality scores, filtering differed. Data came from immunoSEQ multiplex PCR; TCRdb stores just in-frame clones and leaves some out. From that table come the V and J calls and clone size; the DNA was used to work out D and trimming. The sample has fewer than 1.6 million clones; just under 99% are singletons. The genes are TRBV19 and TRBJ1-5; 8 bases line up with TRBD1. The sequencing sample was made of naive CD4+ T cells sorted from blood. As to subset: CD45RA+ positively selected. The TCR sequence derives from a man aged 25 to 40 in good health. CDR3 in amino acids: CASSTTGGNQPQHF. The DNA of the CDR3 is TGTGCCAGTAGTACGACAGGGGGCAATCAGCCCCAGCATTTT.